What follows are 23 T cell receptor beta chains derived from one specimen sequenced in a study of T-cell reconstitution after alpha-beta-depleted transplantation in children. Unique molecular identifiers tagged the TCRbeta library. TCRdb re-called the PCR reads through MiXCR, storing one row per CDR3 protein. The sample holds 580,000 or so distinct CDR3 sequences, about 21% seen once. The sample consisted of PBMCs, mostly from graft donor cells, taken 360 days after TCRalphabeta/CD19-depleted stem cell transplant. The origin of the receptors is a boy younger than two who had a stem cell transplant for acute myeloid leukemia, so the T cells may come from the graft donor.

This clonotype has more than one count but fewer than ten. In DNA, the CDR3 is TGTGCCAGCTCACCACTCAGTACAGCGAACACTGAAGCTTTCTTT. Translated: CASSPLSTANTEAFF. The chain is built from TRBV18 and TRBJ1-1; unclear D gene. Trimming took 1 base from V and 1 from J, leaving 10 bases between them. This CDR3 contains 15 residues. Germline loops: CDR1 KGHSH, CDR2 LQKENI.

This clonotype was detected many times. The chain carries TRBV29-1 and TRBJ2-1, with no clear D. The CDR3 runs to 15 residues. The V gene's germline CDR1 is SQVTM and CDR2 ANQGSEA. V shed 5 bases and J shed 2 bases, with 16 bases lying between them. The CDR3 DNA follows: TGCAGCGTTTTCCATTTGGCCTCCACCTACAATGAGCAGTTCTTC. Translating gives CSVFHLASTYNEQFF.

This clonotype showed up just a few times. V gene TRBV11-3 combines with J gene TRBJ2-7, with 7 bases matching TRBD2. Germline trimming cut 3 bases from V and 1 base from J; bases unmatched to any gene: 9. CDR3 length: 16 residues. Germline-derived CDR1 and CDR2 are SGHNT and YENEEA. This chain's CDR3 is CASSFQRGLPSYEQYF. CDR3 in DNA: TGTGCCAGCAGCTTCCAGCGGGGCCTACCTTCCTACGAGCAGTACTTC.

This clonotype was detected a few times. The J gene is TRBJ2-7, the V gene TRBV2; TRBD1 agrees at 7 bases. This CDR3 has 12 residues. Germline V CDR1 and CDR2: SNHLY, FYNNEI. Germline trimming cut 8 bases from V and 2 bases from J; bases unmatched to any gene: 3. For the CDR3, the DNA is TGTGCCAGCGGACAGGAGGCCTACGAGCAGTACGTC. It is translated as CASGQEAYEQYV.

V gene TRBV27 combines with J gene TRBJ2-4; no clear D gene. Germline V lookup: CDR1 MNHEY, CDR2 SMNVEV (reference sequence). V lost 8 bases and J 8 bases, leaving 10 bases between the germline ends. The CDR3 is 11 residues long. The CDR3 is CASGTPYIQYF. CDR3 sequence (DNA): TGTGCCAGCGGTACTCCTTACATTCAGTACTTC.

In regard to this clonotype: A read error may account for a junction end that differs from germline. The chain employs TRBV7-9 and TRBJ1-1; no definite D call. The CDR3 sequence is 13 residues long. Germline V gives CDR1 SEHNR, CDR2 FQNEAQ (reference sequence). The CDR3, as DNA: TGTTCCAGCAGCTTAGGCGTGAACACTGAAGCTTTCTTT. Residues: CSSSLGVNTEAFF.

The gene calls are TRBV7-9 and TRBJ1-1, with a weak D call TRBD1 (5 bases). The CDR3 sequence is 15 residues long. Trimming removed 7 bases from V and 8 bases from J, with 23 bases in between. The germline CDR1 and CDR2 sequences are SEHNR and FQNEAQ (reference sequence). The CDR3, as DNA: TGTGCCAGCACCCTCCCGGGACCGTCACAAAGGGAAGCTTTCTTT. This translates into CASTLPGPSQREAFF.

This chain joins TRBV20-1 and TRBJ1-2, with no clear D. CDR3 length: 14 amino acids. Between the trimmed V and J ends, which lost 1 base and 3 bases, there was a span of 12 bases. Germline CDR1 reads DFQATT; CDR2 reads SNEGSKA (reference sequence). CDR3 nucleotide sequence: TGCAGTGCTAGAGTGGAGACAAGGGACTATGGCTACACCTTC. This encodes CSARVETRDYGYTF.

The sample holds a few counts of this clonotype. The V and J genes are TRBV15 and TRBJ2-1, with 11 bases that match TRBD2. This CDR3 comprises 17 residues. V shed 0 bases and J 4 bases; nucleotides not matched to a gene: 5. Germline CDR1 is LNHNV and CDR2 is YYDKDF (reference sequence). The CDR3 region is CATSRDLLAGGYNEQFF. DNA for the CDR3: TGTGCCACCAGCAGAGATCTTCTAGCGGGGGGATACAATGAGCAGTTCTTC.

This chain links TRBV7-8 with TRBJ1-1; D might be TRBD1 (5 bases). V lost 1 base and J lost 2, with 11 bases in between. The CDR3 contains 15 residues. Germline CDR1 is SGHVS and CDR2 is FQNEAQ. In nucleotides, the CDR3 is TGTGCCAGCAGCTTAGAGCCAGGGCCTAACACTGAAGCTTTCTTT. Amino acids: CASSLEPGPNTEAFF.

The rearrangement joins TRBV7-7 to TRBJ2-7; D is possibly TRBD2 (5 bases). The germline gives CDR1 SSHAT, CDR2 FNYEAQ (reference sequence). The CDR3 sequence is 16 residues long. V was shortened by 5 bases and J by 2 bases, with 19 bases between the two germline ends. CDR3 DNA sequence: TGTGCCAGCAGCCCCACTTGGGCGGGTTCGACCTACGAGCAGTACTTC. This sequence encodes CASSPTWAGSTYEQYF.

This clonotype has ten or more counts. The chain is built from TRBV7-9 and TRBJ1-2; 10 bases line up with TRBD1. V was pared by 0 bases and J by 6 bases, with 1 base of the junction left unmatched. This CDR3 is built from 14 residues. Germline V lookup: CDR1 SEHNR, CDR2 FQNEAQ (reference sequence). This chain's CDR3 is CASSLADRGNGYTF. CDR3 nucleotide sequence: TGTGCCAGCAGCTTAGCGGACAGGGGGAATGGCTACACCTTC.

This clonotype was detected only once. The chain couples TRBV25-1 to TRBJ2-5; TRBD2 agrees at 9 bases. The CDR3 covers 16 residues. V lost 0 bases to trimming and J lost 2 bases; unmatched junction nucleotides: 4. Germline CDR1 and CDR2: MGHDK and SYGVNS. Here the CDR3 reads CASSEYGAGGQETQYF. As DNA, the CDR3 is TGTGCCAGCAGTGAATATGGAGCGGGGGGACAAGAGACCCAGTACTTC. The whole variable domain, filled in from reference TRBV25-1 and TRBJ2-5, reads EADIYQTPRYLVIGTGKKITLECSQTMGHDKMYWYQQDPGMELHLIHYSYGVNSTEKGDLSSESTVSRIRTEHFPLTLESARPSHTSQYLCASSEYGAGGQETQYFGPGTRLLVL.

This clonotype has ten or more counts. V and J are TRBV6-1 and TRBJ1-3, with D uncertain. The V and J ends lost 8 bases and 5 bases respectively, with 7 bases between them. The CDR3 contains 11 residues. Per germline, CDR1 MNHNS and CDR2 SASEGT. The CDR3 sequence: CASARRNTIYF. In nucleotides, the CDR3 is TGTGCCAGCGCGAGGAGAAACACCATATATTTT.

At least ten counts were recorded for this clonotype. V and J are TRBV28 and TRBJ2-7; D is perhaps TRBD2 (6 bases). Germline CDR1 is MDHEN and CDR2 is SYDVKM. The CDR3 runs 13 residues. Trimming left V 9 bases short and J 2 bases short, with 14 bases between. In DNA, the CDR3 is TGTGCCAGTGGACCCGGGAGCGCCTACGAGCAGTACGTC. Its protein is CASGPGSAYEQYV.

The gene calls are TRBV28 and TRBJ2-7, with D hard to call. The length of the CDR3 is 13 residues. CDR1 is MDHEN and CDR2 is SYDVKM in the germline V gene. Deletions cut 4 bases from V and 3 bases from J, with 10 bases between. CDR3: CASSSPGHYEQYV. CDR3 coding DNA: TGTGCCAGCAGTTCACCGGGCCACTACGAGCAGTACGTC.

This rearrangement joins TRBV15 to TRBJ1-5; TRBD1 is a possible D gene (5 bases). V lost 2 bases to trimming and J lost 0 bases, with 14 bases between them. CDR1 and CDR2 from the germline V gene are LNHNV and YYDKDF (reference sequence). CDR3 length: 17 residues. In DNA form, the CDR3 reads TGTGCCACCAGCAGACCGGGGGTCCCCTATAGCAATCAGCCCCAGCATTTT. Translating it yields CATSRPGVPYSNQPQHF.

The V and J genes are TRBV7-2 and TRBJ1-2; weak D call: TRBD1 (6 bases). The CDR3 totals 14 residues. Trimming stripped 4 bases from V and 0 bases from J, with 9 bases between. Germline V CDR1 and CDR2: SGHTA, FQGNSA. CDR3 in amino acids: CASSWTAPNYGYTF. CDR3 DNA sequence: TGTGCCAGCAGCTGGACAGCCCCTAACTATGGCTACACCTTC.

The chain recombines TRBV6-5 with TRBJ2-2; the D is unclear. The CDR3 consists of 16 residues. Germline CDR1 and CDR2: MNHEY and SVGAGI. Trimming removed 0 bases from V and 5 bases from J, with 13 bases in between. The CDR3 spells CASSYSVARRTGELFF. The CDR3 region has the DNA TGTGCCAGCAGTTACTCGGTCGCTAGACGGACCGGGGAGCTGTTTTTT.

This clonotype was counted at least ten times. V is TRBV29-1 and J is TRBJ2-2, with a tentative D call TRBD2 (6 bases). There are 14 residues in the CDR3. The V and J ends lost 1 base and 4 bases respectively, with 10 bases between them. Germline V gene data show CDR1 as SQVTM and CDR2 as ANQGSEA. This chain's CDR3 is CSVEGQGGTGELFF. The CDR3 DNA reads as TGCAGCGTTGAAGGGCAGGGAGGCACCGGGGAGCTGTTTTTT.

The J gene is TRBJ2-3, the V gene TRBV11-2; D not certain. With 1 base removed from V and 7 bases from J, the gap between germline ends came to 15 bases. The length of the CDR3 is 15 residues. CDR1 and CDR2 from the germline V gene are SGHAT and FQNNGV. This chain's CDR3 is CASSLGQPKSNTQYF. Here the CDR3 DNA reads TGTGCCAGCAGCTTAGGGCAGCCGAAGTCCAATACGCAGTATTTT.

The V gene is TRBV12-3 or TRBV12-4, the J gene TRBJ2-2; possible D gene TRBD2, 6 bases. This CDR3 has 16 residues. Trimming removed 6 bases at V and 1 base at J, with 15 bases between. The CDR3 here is CASREGRALNTGELFF. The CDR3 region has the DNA TGTGCCAGCAGGGAGGGCAGGGCCTTGAACACCGGGGAGCTGTTTTTT.

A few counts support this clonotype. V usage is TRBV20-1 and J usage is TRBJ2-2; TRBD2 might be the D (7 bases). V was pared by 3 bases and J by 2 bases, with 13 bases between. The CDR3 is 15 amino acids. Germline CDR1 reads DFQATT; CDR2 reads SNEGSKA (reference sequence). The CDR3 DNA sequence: TGCAGTGCTAGTCGCGGGGGCATCAACACCGGGGAGCTGTTTTTT. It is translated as CSASRGGINTGELFF.